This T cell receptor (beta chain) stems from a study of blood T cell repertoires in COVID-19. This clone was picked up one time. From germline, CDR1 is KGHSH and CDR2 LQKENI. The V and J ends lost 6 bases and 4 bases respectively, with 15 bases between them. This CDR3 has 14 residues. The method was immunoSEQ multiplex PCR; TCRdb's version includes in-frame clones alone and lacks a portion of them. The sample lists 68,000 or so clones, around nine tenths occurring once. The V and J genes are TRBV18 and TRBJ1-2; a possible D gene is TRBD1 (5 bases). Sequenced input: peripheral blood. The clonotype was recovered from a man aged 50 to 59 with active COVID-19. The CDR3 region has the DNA TGTGCCAGCTCCCTTGGAGGGGACGGCTATGGCTACACCTTC. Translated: CASSLGGDGYGYTF.